The TCR beta chain described here comes from a study of T-cell reconstitution after alpha-beta-depleted transplantation in children. Preparing the TCRbeta library involved the use of unique molecular identifiers. TCRdb called the PCR reads again in MiXCR, with one record for every CDR3 protein. The table lists roughly 610,000 distinct CDR3 sequences, roughly a tenth of them singletons, with approximately 4.1% in the top ten. This clonotype was seen a few times. The CDR3 runs to 18 residues. Trimming removed 0 bases at V and 0 bases at J, with 14 bases between. CDR1 is SEHNR, CDR2 FQNEAQ, per germline (reference sequence).

The source of this sequence is a human donor who donated a stem cell graft to a child with acute myeloid leukemia. The chain joins TRBV7-9 to TRBJ2-2; possible D gene TRBD2, 6 bases. Source: PBMCs from the stem cell graft donor, taken from the stem cell graft. CDR3 loop: CASSLAAGSLTNTGELFF. CDR3 nucleotide sequence: TGTGCCAGCAGCTTAGCCGCGGGGAGCCTTACGAACACCGGGGAGCTGTTTTTT.